This TCR beta chain was captured by sequencing in a study of blood T cell repertoires in COVID-19. Trimming took 4 bases from V and 1 from J; bases not matched to a gene: 6. Germline CDR1 and CDR2: SGHRS and YFSETQ. The CDR3 sequence is 15 residues long. In the original processing: Reference gene primer amplification gave nucleated cell count estimates. Assay used: immunoSEQ multiplex PCR; TCRdb lists only in-frame clones, some missing. V and J calls and clone size are copied from that table; D and trimming were computed from the DNA. The data show hundreds of thousands of clones, with roughly 90% seen just once and approximately 0.92% held by the top ten.

Sequenced sample: peripheral blood. The receptor comes from a man aged 18 to 30 with COVID-19, enrolled during active disease. The chain joins TRBV5-1 to TRBJ2-7, with 9 nucleotides matching TRBD1. The CDR3 sequence is CASSRGQGLSYEQYF. CDR3 in DNA: TGCGCCAGCAGCCGGGGACAGGGACTATCCTACGAGCAGTACTTC.